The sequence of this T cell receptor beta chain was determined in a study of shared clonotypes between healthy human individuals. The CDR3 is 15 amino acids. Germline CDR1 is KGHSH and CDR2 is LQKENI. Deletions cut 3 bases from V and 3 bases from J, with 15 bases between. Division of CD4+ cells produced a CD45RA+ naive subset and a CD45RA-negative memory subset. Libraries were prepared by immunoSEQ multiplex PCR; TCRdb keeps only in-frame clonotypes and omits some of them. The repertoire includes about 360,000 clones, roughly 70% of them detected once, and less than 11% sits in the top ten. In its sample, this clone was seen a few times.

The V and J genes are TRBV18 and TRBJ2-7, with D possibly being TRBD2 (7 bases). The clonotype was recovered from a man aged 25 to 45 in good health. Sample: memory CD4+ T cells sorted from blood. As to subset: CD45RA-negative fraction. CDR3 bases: TGTGCCAGCTCACCGCCGGGGGGCCAGCTCTACGAGCAGTACTTC. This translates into CASSPPGGQLYEQYF.